This entry features one TCR beta chain sequence. The CDR3 is made up of 15 amino acids. Germline CDR1 is MNHEY and CDR2 is SVGAGI. The V end lost 2 bases, the J end lost 4 bases, and 14 bases lay between the germline ends. The sample originates from a study of blood T cell repertoires in COVID-19. Study background: Acute and convalescent COVID-19 specimens originated in the United States, Italy and Spain.

Sequencing was performed with immunoSEQ multiplex PCR; in TCRdb, only in-frame clones are kept and a portion is missing. The profile covers over 400,000 clones, with around nine tenths appearing a single time and approximately 8% taken by the ten largest. This receptor was identified in a woman aged 55-69 years who had recovered from COVID-19. The chain employs TRBV6-5 and TRBJ1-2; tentative D call: TRBD1 (5 bases). The sequenced sample was PBMCs or T cells enriched from blood (not recorded which). This chain's CDR3 is CASSYGGEGLYGYTF. CDR3 nucleotides: TGTGCCAGCAGTTACGGTGGGGAGGGACTCTATGGCTACACCTTC.